Shown below are 7 T cell receptor beta chains from a single sample sequenced in a study of shared clonotypes between healthy human individuals. Data came from immunoSEQ multiplex PCR; TCRdb stores just in-frame clones and leaves some out. The table includes some 2 million clones, approximately 95% detected once. The sample taken for sequencing was naive CD4+ T cells sorted from blood. Subset: CD45RA+ positively selected. All receptors derive from a man younger than 30 in good health.

As DNA, the CDR3 is TGCGCCAGCAGTCAATCCGGGGGGCAGGGGGCGCACGAGCAGTACTTC. Its translation: CASSQSGGQGAHEQYF. The chain uses TRBV23-1 and TRBJ2-7; perhaps TRBD1 as D (8 bases). TRBV23-1 is an ORF, with its function uncertain. CDR3 length equals 16 residues. V gave up 0 bases and J gave up 5 bases, with 17 bases separating them.

The chain employs TRBV9 and TRBJ2-1; unclear D gene. CDR3 length: 12 amino acids. Germline assignment: CDR1 SGDLS and CDR2 YYNGEE. Trimming shortened V by 9 bases and J by 8 bases, and 15 bases separated the two germline ends. CDR3 in amino acids: CATRRMADEQFF. The CDR3 region has the DNA TGTGCCACCCGAAGGATGGCGGATGAGCAGTTCTTC.

The rearrangement links TRBV5-6 to TRBJ1-2, with D tentatively TRBD1 (5 bases). Germline loops: CDR1 SGHDT, CDR2 YYEEEE. The germline V and J ends were trimmed by 1 base and 4 bases, with 14 bases remaining between them. CDR3 length: 15 residues. CDR3 protein: CASSLTGRVGYGYTF. The CDR3 DNA reads TGTGCCAGCAGCTTGACCGGCAGGGTAGGCTATGGCTACACCTTC.

The genes are TRBV10-3 and TRBJ1-6; 7 positions match TRBD1. With V trimmed by 6 bases and J by 7 bases, 3 bases remained unmatched. CDR3 length equals 13 residues. Germline V lookup: CDR1 ENHRY, CDR2 SYGVKD. CDR3 bases: TGTGCCATCAGAAAACAGGGGAATTCACCCCTCCACTTT. Translated, it gives CAIRKQGNSPLHF.

The chain has TRBV21-1 and TRBJ2-7. TRBV21-1 is a pseudogene. This CDR3 has 13 amino acids. CDR3 sequence (DNA): TGTGCCAGCAGCAAAGAGTCCCCCCGCGAGCAGTACTTC. It specifies CASSKESPREQYF.

This clone has just one count. The CDR3 DNA sequence: TGTGCCAGCAAGACAGGGGGGGTCTACGAGCAGTACTTC. Translated: CASKTGGVYEQYF. The rearrangement joins TRBV2 to TRBJ2-7; 9 positions agree with TRBD1. The CDR3 has 13 amino acids. CDR1 is SNHLY and CDR2 is FYNNEI in the germline V gene. The junction had 4 bases not matched to a gene; V was cut back by 7 bases and J by 3 bases.

This clone was counted between two and nine times. The chain employs TRBV18 and TRBJ2-2; TRBD2 aligns across 8 bases. This CDR3 is 15 amino acids long. The germline V gene encodes CDR1 KGHSH and CDR2 LQKENI. With V trimmed by 0 bases and J by 7 bases, 4 bases remained unmatched. The CDR3 nucleotides read TGTGCCAGCTCACCACCGGGACTAGAAATCGGGGAGCTGTTTTTT. It encodes CASSPPGLEIGELFF.